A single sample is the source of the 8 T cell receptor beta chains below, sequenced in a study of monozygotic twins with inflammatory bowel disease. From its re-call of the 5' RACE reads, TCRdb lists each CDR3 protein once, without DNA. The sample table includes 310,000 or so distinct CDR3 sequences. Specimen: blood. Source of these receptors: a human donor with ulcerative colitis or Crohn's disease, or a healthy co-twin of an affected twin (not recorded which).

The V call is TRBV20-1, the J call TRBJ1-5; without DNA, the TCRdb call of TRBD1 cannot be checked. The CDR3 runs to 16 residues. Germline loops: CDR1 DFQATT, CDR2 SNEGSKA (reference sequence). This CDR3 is CSAGYGTGGGNQPQHF.

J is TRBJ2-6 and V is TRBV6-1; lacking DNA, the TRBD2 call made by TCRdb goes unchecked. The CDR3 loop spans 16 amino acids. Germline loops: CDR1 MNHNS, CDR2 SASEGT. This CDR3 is CASSEVGPSGANVLTF.

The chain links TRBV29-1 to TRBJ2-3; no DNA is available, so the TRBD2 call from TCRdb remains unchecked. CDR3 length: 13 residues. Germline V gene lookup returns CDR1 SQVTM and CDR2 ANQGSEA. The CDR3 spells CSVTSGSGDTQYF.

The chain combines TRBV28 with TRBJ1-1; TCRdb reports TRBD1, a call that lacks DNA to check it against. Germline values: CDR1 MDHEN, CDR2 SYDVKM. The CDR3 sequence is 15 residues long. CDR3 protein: CASSTQGRLNTEAFF.

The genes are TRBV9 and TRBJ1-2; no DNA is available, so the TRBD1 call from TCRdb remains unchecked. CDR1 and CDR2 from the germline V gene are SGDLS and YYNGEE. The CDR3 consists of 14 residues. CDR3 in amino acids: CASSQGYGNYGYTF.

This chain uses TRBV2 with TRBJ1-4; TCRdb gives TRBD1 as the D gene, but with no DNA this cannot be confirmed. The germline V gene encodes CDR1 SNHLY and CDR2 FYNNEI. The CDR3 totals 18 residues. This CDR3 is CASTYREAGRATNEKLFF.

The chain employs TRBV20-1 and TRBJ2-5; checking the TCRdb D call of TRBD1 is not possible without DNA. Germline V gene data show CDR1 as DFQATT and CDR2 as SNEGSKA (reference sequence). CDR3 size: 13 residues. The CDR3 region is CSARSGRQETQYF.

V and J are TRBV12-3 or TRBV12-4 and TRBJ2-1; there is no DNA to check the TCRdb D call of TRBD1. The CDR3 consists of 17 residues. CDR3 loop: CASTPSGGRGAVVEQFF.